This T cell receptor (beta chain) was profiled in a study of blood T cell repertoires in COVID-19. Germline CDR1 is SGHAT and CDR2 is FQNNGV. The CDR3 extends over 15 amino acids. Germline trimming cut 5 bases from V and 5 bases from J; bases unmatched to any gene: 5. Sequencing was performed with immunoSEQ multiplex PCR; in TCRdb, only in-frame clones are kept and a portion is missing. This sample has fewer than 450,000 clones; about 90% occur once, and the top ten carry under 1.3%. The chain has TRBV11-2 and TRBJ1-6; 8 bases match TRBD1. Sequenced input: PBMCs or T cells enriched from blood (not recorded which). The sequence came from a woman in her thirties who had recovered from COVID-19. This CDR3 reads CASSPKTGDNSPLHF. The CDR3 DNA sequence: TGTGCCAGCAGCCCCAAGACAGGGGATAATTCACCCCTCCACTTT.